One sample yielded the 20 T cell receptor beta chains listed below, sequenced in a study of CD8 T cells in Susac syndrome. Random-hexamer reverse transcription was applied to roughly 0.5 to 1 ug RNA. MiXCR, run by TCRdb on the immunoSEQ multiplex PCR reads, gives a single entry per CDR3 protein. The sample consists of around 280,000 distinct CDR3 sequences, about 88% of them appearing once. The sequencing input was CD8+ T cells from PBMCs. The receptors originated from a human donor with multiple sclerosis.

The chain recombines TRBV20-1 with TRBJ2-2, with 7 bases identical to TRBD1. V lost 6 bases and J lost 3; bases outside the gene matches: 13. CDR3 length equals 16 residues. Germline CDR1 reads DFQATT; CDR2 reads SNEGSKA (reference sequence). In DNA form, the CDR3 reads TGCAGTGCACAACGAAACAGGGGAACCTACACCGGGGAGCTGTTTTTT. Translation: CSAQRNRGTYTGELFF.

The chain recombines TRBV7-9 with TRBJ2-7; 8 nucleotides agree with TRBD2. The CDR3 extends over 15 amino acids. V dropped 5 bases and J dropped 7; count of bases not matched to a gene: 13. CDR1 SEHNR and CDR2 FQNEAQ come from the germline V gene (reference sequence). The CDR3 DNA sequence: TGTGCCAGCAGCCCCCGGACTAGCCCTTCGTGGGAGCAGTACTTC. It yields the protein CASSPRTSPSWEQYF.

As for this clonotype: At one of its ends the junction is not consistent with the germline gene, which may arise from a read error. V gene TRBV2 combines with J gene TRBJ1-1, with unresolved D. The CDR3 covers 16 residues. From germline, CDR1 is SNHLY and CDR2 FYNNEI. CDR3: CASSESVDPGWSEALF. Here the CDR3 DNA reads TGTGCCAGCAGTGAGTCGGTCGACCCCGGTTGGTCTGAAGCTCTCTTT.

The chain recombines TRBV27 with TRBJ2-2, with no clear D. The germline V gene encodes CDR1 MNHEY and CDR2 SMNVEV (reference sequence). V was cut by 6 bases and J by 6 bases, with 14 bases left in between. This CDR3 is built from 14 residues. As DNA, the CDR3 is TGTGCCAGCAGACTATTAGGTGCCCCCGGGGAGCTGTTTTTT. Translating gives CASRLLGAPGELFF.

The chain couples TRBV19 to TRBJ2-1; perhaps TRBD2 as D (5 bases). Looked up from germline, CDR1 is LNHDA and CDR2 is SQIVND (reference sequence). V lost 5 bases to trimming and J lost 5 bases, with 10 bases between them. The CDR3 runs to 13 residues. The CDR3: CASSPRENNEQFF. For the CDR3, the DNA is TGTGCCAGTAGTCCGAGGGAGAACAATGAGCAGTTCTTC.

V is TRBV18 and J is TRBJ2-7, with 9 bases lining up with TRBD2. The trim removed 5 bases at V and 2 bases at J, leaving 7 bases unmatched. This CDR3 comprises 15 residues. CDR1 KGHSH and CDR2 LQKENI come from the germline V gene. CDR3 sequence: CASSSGAGGPYEQYF. In DNA form, the CDR3 reads TGTGCCAGCTCATCCGGGGCGGGAGGGCCCTACGAGCAGTACTTC.

The V call is TRBV28, the J call TRBJ2-7; either TRBD1 or TRBD2 may fit D (5 bases each). This CDR3 contains 12 residues. The V gene's germline CDR1 is MDHEN and CDR2 SYDVKM. Trimming took 3 bases from V and 5 from J, leaving 8 bases between them. The CDR3: CASSLGDHEQYF. DNA of the CDR3: TGTGCCAGCAGTTTGGGGGACCACGAGCAGTACTTC.

The chain carries TRBV20-1 and TRBJ1-2; TRBD1 matches 8 bases. V lost 0 bases to trimming and J lost 4 bases; unmatched junction nucleotides: 7. Germline V gene data show CDR1 as DFQATT and CDR2 as SNEGSKA (reference sequence). The CDR3 has 15 residues. CDR3: CSARERAGGTYGYTF. The CDR3 nucleotides read TGCAGTGCTAGAGAACGGGCAGGGGGCACCTATGGCTACACCTTC.

CDR3 sequence: CASTDGGAGEYGYTF. In DNA, the CDR3 is TGTGCCAGCACCGATGGAGGGGCAGGGGAATATGGCTACACCTTC. The chain carries TRBV5-4 and TRBJ1-2; weak D call: TRBD1 (6 bases). The CDR3 consists of 15 residues. Germline V gives CDR1 SGHNT, CDR2 YYREEE (reference sequence). Trimming shortened V by 6 bases and J by 5 bases, and 20 bases separated the two germline ends.

This chain connects TRBV20-1 to TRBJ2-1; D is perhaps TRBD2 (6 bases). Germline-derived CDR1 and CDR2 are DFQATT and SNEGSKA (reference sequence). V lost 0 bases and J lost 4, with 13 bases in between. The CDR3 loop spans 15 amino acids. The CDR3 DNA sequence: TGCAGTGCTAGAGATTCGGGCGGGACTTACAATGAGCAGTTCTTC. Its translation is CSARDSGGTYNEQFF.

This chain uses TRBV28 with TRBJ1-3; D perhaps matches TRBD1 (5 bases). Germline lookup yields CDR1 MDHEN and CDR2 SYDVKM. There are 14 residues in the CDR3. Trimming cost V 7 bases and J 3 bases, with 13 bases left between them. CDR3 nucleotides: TGTGCCAGCAAACCTCTCGGGGGTGGAAACACCATATATTTT. Its translation: CASKPLGGGNTIYF. The complete variable domain, with remaining parts taken from reference TRBV28 and TRBJ1-3, reads DVKVTQSSRYLVKRTGEKVFLECVQDMDHENMFWYRQDPGLGLRLIYFSYDVKMKEKGDIPEGYSVSREKKERFSLILESASTNQTSMYLCASKPLGGGNTIYFGEGSWLTVV.

V usage is TRBV28 and J usage is TRBJ1-2; weak D call: TRBD1 (6 bases). V gave up 6 bases and J gave up 8 bases, with 19 bases separating them. The CDR3 has 14 residues. Per the germline V gene, CDR1 is MDHEN and CDR2 is SYDVKM. The CDR3 is CASSLRGGGGGYTF. The DNA for the CDR3 is TGTGCCAGCAGCCTAAGGGGGGGCGGGGGCGGCTACACCTTC.

The chain is built from TRBV27 and TRBJ1-5; D unresolved. V shed 0 bases and J shed 0 bases, with 9 bases lying between them. Germline loops: CDR1 MNHEY, CDR2 SMNVEV (reference sequence). The CDR3 sequence is 16 residues long. The CDR3 protein is CASSLSRDLSNQPQHF. CDR3 sequence (DNA): TGTGCCAGCAGTTTATCGAGGGATCTTAGCAATCAGCCCCAGCATTTT.

This sequence joins TRBV20-1 and TRBJ2-1; 10 bases align to TRBD1. The CDR3 extends over 15 amino acids. The V and J ends lost 6 bases and 3 bases, in that order; junction bases with no gene match: 8. The germline V gene has CDR1 DFQATT and CDR2 SNEGSKA (reference sequence). The CDR3 DNA follows: TGCAGTGCCCCCAGCCGGGACAGGGGCTACAATGAGCAGTTCTTC. Amino acid sequence: CSAPSRDRGYNEQFF.

This clonotype has a single count. The rearrangement joins TRBV6-2 or TRBV6-3 to TRBJ1-1; tentatively, D is TRBD1 (5 bases). CDR3 length: 13 amino acids. V lost 8 bases, J lost 4 bases, and 14 bases lay in between. Germline CDR1 MNHEY, CDR2 SVGEGT. The DNA for the CDR3 is TGTGCCAGCGGTGGCCAAAGGGGCACTGAAGCTTTCTTT. The encoded protein is CASGGQRGTEAFF.

CDR3 in amino acids: CASSTPDSYNEQFF. The DNA for the CDR3 is TGCGCCAGCAGCACCCCTGACTCCTACAATGAGCAGTTCTTC. This rearrangement joins TRBV5-1 to TRBJ2-1, with D uncertain. Looked up from germline, CDR1 is SGHRS and CDR2 is YFSETQ. Trimming removed 4 bases from V and 0 bases from J, with 8 bases in between. The CDR3 extends over 14 amino acids.

This chain links TRBV5-1 with TRBJ2-7; D may be TRBD2 (5 bases). This CDR3 has 12 amino acids. Trimming took 3 bases from V and 3 from J, leaving 7 bases between them. The germline CDR1 and CDR2 sequences are SGHRS and YFSETQ. CDR3 protein: CASSSAGYEQYF. CDR3 in DNA: TGCGCCAGCAGCTCGGCGGGCTACGAGCAGTACTTC.

The rearrangement links TRBV25-1 to TRBJ1-4; perhaps TRBD1 as D (5 bases). Per the germline V gene, CDR1 is MGHDK and CDR2 is SYGVNS. The ends were cut back, 0 bases at V and 7 bases at J, with 15 bases in the middle. This CDR3 comprises 16 residues. The CDR3 DNA reads as TGTGCCAGCAGTGAATATTCTCGGGGCGCCCGTGAAAAACTGTTTTTT. Encoded protein: CASSEYSRGAREKLFF.

The gene calls are TRBV7-9 and TRBJ2-7; TRBD1 or TRBD2 may be the D gene (6 bases each). The germline V and J ends were trimmed by 2 bases and 2 bases, with 13 bases remaining between them. There are 15 residues in the CDR3. Germline lookup yields CDR1 SEHNR and CDR2 FQNEAQ (reference sequence). The CDR3 bases are TGTGCCAGCAGCTTAAGGGGGAGGATCCCCTACGAGCAGTACTTC. Translated: CASSLRGRIPYEQYF.

This clonotype occurred a few times. CDR3 sequence reads: CASSLELAGSYEQYF. The CDR3 bases are TGTGCCAGCAGTTTAGAGCTAGCGGGGTCCTACGAGCAGTACTTC. J is TRBJ2-7 and V is TRBV27, with TRBD2 matching 9 bases. The CDR3 is 15 residues long. The V segment lost 2 bases and the J segment 1 base; nucleotides outside the gene matches: 3. CDR1 and CDR2 (germline): MNHEY, SMNVEV (reference sequence).